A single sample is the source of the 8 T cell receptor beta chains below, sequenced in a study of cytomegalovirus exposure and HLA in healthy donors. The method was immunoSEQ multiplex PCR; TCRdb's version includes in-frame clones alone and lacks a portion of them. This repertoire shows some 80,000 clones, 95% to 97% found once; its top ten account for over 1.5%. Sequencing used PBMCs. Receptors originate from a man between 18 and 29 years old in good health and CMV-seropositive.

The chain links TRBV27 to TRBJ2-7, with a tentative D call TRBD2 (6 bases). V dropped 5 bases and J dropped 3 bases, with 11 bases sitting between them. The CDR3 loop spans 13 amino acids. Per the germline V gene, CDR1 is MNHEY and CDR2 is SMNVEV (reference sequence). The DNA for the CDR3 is TGTGCCAGCAGTCCAGCGGGCAGCTACGAGCAGTACTTC. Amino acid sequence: CASSPAGSYEQYF.

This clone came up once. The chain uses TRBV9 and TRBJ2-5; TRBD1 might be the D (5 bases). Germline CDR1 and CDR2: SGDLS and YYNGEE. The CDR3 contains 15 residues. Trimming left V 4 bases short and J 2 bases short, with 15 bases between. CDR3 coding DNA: TGTGCCAGCAGCTCGGACACTTCTGTTCAAGAGACCCAGTACTTC. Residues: CASSSDTSVQETQYF.

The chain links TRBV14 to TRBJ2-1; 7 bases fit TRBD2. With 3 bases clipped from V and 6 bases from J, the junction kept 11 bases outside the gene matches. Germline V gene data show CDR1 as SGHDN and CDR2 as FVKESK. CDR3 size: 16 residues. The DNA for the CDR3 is TGTGCCAGCAGCCAGTTAGGGCGGGGAGGGAGCAATGAGCAGTTCTTC. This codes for CASSQLGRGGSNEQFF.

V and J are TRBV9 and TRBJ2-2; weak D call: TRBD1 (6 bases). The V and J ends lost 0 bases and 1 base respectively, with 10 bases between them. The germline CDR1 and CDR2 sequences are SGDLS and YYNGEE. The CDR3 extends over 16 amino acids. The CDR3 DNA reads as TGTGCCAGCAGCGTAGGGAAGACAGGGAACACCGGGGAGCTGTTTTTT. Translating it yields CASSVGKTGNTGELFF.

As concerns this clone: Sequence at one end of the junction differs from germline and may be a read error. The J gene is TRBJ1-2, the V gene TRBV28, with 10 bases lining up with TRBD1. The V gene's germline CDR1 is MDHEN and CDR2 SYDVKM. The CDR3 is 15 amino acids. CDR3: CAGSPPDRGLGGYTF. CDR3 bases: TGTGCCGGCAGTCCACCGGACAGGGGGTTAGGGGGCTACACCTTC.

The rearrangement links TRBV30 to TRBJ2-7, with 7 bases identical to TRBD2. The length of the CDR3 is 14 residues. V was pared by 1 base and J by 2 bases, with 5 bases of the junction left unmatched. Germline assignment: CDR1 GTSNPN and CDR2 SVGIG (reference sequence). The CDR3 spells CAWSGGGGPYEQYF. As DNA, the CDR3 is TGTGCCTGGAGTGGGGGCGGGGGTCCCTACGAGCAGTACTTC.

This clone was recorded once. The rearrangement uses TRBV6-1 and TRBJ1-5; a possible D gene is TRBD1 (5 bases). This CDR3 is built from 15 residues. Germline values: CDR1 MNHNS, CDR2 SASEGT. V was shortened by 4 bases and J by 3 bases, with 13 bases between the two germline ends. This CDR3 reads CASSVQGLDNQPQHF. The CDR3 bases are TGTGCCAGCAGTGTGCAGGGTCTCGACAATCAGCCCCAGCATTTT.

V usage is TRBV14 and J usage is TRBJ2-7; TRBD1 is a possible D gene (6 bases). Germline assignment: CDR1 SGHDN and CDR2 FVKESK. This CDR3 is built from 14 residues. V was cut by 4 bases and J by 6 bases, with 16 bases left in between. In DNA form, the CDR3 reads TGTGCCAGCAGCCTCCACCTCCCAGGGGCCGAGCAGTACTTC. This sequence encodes CASSLHLPGAEQYF.